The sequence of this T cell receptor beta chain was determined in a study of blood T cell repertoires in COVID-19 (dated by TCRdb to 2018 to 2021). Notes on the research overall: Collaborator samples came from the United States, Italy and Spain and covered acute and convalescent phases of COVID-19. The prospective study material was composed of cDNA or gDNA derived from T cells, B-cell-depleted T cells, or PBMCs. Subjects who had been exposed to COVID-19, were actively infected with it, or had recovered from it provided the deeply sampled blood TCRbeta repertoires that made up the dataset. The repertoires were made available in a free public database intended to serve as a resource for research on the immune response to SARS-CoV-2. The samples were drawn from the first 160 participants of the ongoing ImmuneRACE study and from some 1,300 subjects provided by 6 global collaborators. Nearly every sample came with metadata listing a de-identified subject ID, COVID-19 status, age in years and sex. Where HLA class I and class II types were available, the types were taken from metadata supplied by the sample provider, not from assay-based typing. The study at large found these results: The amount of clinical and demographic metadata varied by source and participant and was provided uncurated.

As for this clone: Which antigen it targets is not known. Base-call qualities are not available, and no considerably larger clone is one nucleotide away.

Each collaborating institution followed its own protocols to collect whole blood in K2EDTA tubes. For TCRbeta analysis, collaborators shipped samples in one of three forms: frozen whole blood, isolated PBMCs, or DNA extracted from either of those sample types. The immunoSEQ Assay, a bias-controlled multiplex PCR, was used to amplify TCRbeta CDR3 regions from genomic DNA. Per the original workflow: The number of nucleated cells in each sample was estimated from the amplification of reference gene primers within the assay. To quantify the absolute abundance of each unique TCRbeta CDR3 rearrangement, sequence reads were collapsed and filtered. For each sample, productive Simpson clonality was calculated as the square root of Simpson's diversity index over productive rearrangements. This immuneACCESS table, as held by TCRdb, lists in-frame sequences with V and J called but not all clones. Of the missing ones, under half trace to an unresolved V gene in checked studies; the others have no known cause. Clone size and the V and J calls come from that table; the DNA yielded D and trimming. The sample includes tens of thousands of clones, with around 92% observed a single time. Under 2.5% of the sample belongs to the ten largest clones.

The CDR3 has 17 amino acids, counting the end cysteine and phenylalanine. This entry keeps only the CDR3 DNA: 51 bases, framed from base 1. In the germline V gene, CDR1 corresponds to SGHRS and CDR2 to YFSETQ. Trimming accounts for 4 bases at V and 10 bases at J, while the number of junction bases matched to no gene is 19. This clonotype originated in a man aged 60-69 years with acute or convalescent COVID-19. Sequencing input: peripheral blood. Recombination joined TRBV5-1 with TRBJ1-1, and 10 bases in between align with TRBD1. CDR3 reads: CASSHNPGTGAPAAAFF. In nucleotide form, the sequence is TGCGCCAGCAGCCATAACCCCGGGACAGGGGCCCCCGCCGCAGCTTTCTTT.